Listed below are T cell receptor beta chains from one sample, sequenced in a study of cytomegalovirus exposure and HLA in healthy donors. Using immunoSEQ multiplex PCR, the repertoire was profiled, and TCRdb retains in-frame clones only, with some absent. The sample shows fewer than 250,000 clones, roughly 87% of them seen only once. What was sequenced was PBMCs. All receptors derive from a boy aged 2 to 9 in good health and CMV-seronegative. Each CDR3 is given with its conserved first and last residue. Each record gives: clone size, D gene, J gene, V gene, CDR3 protein, CDR3 DNA. The D gene is left open where the match is weak. A clone size is listed for some rows: how often the clone was seen (once, few, many), or a class if it is expanded.

size: -; D: -; J: TRBJ1-1; V: TRBV9; CDR3: CASSVVNSLNTEAFF; DNA: TGTGCCAGCAGCGTAGTTAACAGCCTGAACACTGAAGCTTTCTTT
size: -; D: TRBD2; J: TRBJ2-1; V: TRBV28; CDR3: CAHRTSGSYNEQFF; DNA: TGTGCCCATCGGACTAGCGGGAGTTACAATGAGCAGTTCTTC
size: -; D: TRBD1; J: TRBJ1-6; V: TRBV7-8; CDR3: CASSLASTGSSYNSPLHF; DNA: TGTGCCAGCAGCTTGGCTTCGACAGGGAGCTCCTATAATTCACCCCTCCACTTT
size: once; D: -; J: TRBJ2-2; V: TRBV6-5; CDR3: CASTTGTATGELFF; DNA: TGTGCCAGCACAACAGGGACCGCCACCGGGGAGCTGTTTTTT
size: -; D: TRBD2; J: TRBJ2-1; V: TRBV25-1; CDR3: CASTGWSGSSYNEQFF; DNA: TGTGCCAGCACCGGGTGGAGCGGGAGCTCCTACAATGAGCAGTTCTTC
size: once; D: -; J: TRBJ2-1; V: TRBV27; CDR3: CASTSGLDEQFF; DNA: TGTGCCAGCACCAGTGGTCTGGATGAGCAGTTCTTC
size: -; D: TRBD2; J: TRBJ2-7; V: TRBV4-1; CDR3: CASSQLAGGRRTF; DNA: TGCGCCAGCAGCCAACTAGCGGGAGGCCGGAGAACTTTC
size: -; D: TRBD1; J: TRBJ1-5; V: TRBV7-9; CDR3: CASSLGRLTGTGRDQPQHF; DNA: TGTGCCAGCAGCTTAGGCAGACTTACCGGGACAGGTCGCGATCAGCCCCAGCATTTT
size: -; D: TRBD2; J: TRBJ2-5; V: TRBV5-1; CDR3: CASRSPAGDFAQETQYF; DNA: TGCGCCAGCAGGTCCCCAGCGGGGGACTTTGCTCAAGAGACCCAGTACTTC
size: -; D: TRBD1; J: TRBJ1-5; V: TRBV16; CDR3: CASSQSATGGNQPQHF; DNA: TGTGCCAGCAGCCAATCAGCGACAGGGGGCAATCAGCCCCAGCATTTT
size: -; D: TRBD2; J: TRBJ2-7; V: TRBV7-3; CDR3: CASSPSASGEQYF; DNA: TGTGCCAGCAGCCCCTCGGCTAGCGGCGAGCAGTACTTC
size: -; D: TRBD2; J: TRBJ2-1; V: TRBV23-1; CDR3: CASSPSGGDVGDEQFF; DNA: TGCGCCAGCAGTCCTAGCGGGGGTGATGTGGGGGATGAGCAGTTCTTC
size: -; D: TRBD2; J: TRBJ2-1; V: TRBV11-2; CDR3: CASSPRTSGSNEQFF; DNA: TGTGCCAGCAGCCCACGGACTAGCGGGAGTAATGAGCAGTTCTTC
size: -; D: -; J: TRBJ2-2; V: TRBV18; CDR3: CASSRSGTNTGELFF; DNA: TGTGCCAGCTCACGGTCCGGGACGAACACCGGGGAGCTGTTTTTT
size: -; D: TRBD2; J: TRBJ2-3; V: TRBV4-2; CDR3: CASSQKLAGGTTRTDTQYF; DNA: TGTGCCAGCAGCCAAAAACTAGCGGGGGGGACGACTCGCACAGATACGCAGTATTTT
size: once; D: TRBD1; J: TRBJ2-3; V: TRBV9; CDR3: CASSVAPGTDTDTQYF; DNA: TGTGCCAGCAGCGTAGCCCCCGGGACAGACACAGATACGCAGTATTTT
size: once; D: TRBD2; J: TRBJ2-7; V: TRBV7-9; CDR3: CASSFSSGGTYEQYF; DNA: TGTGCCAGCAGCTTCTCCAGCGGGGGGACCTACGAGCAGTACTTC
size: -; D: -; J: TRBJ2-3; V: TRBV5-4; CDR3: CASSDQRMADTQYF; DNA: TGTGCCAGCAGCGACCAGCGAATGGCAGATACGCAGTATTTT
size: -; D: -; J: TRBJ2-7; V: TRBV19; CDR3: CASSMGRVATYEQYF; DNA: TGTGCCAGTAGTATGGGCAGGGTGGCTACCTACGAGCAGTACTTC
size: few; D: -; J: TRBJ2-3; V: TRBV7-3; CDR3: CASSAIIGDTQYF; DNA: TGTGCCAGCAGCGCGATAATCGGAGATACGCAGTATTTT
size: once; D: -; J: TRBJ2-5; V: TRBV27; CDR3: CASSFGRRETQYF; DNA: TGTGCCAGCAGTTTTGGGAGGAGAGAGACCCAGTACTTC
size: -; D: -; J: TRBJ1-3; V: TRBV6-5; CDR3: CASRTGNTIYF; DNA: TGTGCCAGCAGAACAGGAAACACCATATATTTT
size: -; D: -; J: TRBJ1-4; V: TRBV4-2; CDR3: CASSLGSTGLTSTNEKLFF; DNA: TGTGCCAGCAGCCTCGGCTCCACAGGGCTGACCTCAACTAATGAAAAACTGTTTTTT
size: -; D: -; J: TRBJ1-2; V: TRBV28; CDR3: CASGGGGGGYTF; DNA: TGTGCCAGTGGGGGGGGCGGGGGTGGCTACACCTTC
size: few; D: TRBD2; J: TRBJ2-3; V: TRBV6-1; CDR3: CASSPLAGITDTQYF; DNA: TGTGCCAGCAGTCCTTTAGCGGGGATCACAGATACGCAGTATTTT
size: -; D: -; J: TRBJ1-2; V: TRBV4-1; CDR3: CASSQFENYGYTF; DNA: TGCGCCAGCAGCCAATTTGAGAACTATGGCTACACCTTC
size: few; D: -; J: TRBJ1-4; V: TRBV4-1; CDR3: CASSPVQGDEKLFF; DNA: TGCGCCAGCAGCCCCGTACAGGGAGATGAAAAACTGTTTTTT
size: few; D: -; J: TRBJ2-7; V: TRBV5-6; CDR3: CASSLTESYEQYF; DNA: TGTGCCAGCAGCTTGACGGAGTCCTACGAGCAGTACTTC
size: -; D: -; J: TRBJ1-5; V: TRBV28; CDR3: CASSLAHGAGNQPQHF; DNA: TGTGCCAGCAGTTTGGCCCATGGTGCGGGCAATCAGCCCCAGCATTTT
size: few; D: TRBD1; J: TRBJ2-5; V: TRBV5-5; CDR3: CASSLETGLNGETQYF; DNA: TGTGCCAGCAGCTTGGAGACAGGGCTCAATGGGGAGACCCAGTACTTC
size: -; D: -; J: TRBJ1-1; V: TRBV28; CDR3: CASSTREFTNTEAFF; DNA: TGTGCCAGCTCCACGAGGGAATTCACGAACACTGAAGCTTTCTTT
size: -; D: -; J: TRBJ2-1; V: TRBV9; CDR3: CASSAGGSSYNEQFF; DNA: TGTGCCAGCAGCGCCGGAGGAAGCTCCTACAATGAGCAGTTCTTC
size: -; D: -; J: TRBJ1-3; V: TRBV28; CDR3: CASSLRGGGNTIYF; DNA: TGTGCCAGCAGTTTGCGAGGCGGTGGAAACACCATATATTTT
size: few; D: -; J: TRBJ2-3; V: TRBV7-9; CDR3: CASSLGTSTDTQYF; DNA: TGTGCCAGCAGCTTAGGGACTAGCACAGATACGCAGTATTTT
size: -; D: TRBD2; J: TRBJ2-7; V: TRBV5-6; CDR3: CASSFGTSGAYEQYF; DNA: TGTGCCAGCAGCTTCGGGACTAGCGGGGCCTACGAGCAGTACTTC
size: once; D: TRBD2; J: TRBJ2-7; V: TRBV27; CDR3: CASSPSGGAYEQYF; DNA: TGTGCCAGCAGTCCTAGCGGGGGGGCCTACGAGCAGTACTTC
size: -; D: TRBD2; J: TRBJ2-5; V: TRBV29-1; CDR3: CSVQREYQETQYF; DNA: TGCAGCGTCCAGCGGGAGTACCAAGAGACCCAGTACTTC
size: -; D: -; J: TRBJ2-7; V: TRBV7-9; CDR3: CASSSVGDEQYF; DNA: TGTGCCAGCAGCTCCGTCGGGGACGAGCAGTACTTC
size: -; D: TRBD2; J: TRBJ2-1; V: TRBV2; CDR3: CASSEGFSGDYNEQFF; DNA: TGTGCCAGCAGTGAAGGGTTCAGCGGGGATTACAATGAGCAGTTCTTC
size: -; D: -; J: TRBJ2-2; V: TRBV7-3; CDR3: CASSLGTMGGELFF; DNA: TGTGCCAGCAGCCTAGGGACAATGGGCGGGGAGCTGTTTTTT
size: -; D: TRBD2; J: TRBJ2-7; V: TRBV6-1; CDR3: CASSELAGGPKAYEQYF; DNA: TGTGCCAGCAGTGAATTAGCGGGGGGCCCAAAAGCCTACGAGCAGTACTTC
size: -; D: -; J: TRBJ2-1; V: TRBV5-4; CDR3: CASSSRDSPSEQFF; DNA: TGTGCCAGCAGCTCCCGGGACTCGCCTAGTGAGCAGTTCTTC
size: -; D: TRBD2; J: TRBJ2-3; V: TRBV27; CDR3: CASSLWRGSTDTQYF; DNA: TGTGCCAGCAGTTTATGGCGGGGGAGCACAGATACGCAGTATTTT
size: -; D: TRBD1; J: TRBJ1-6; V: TRBV19; CDR3: CASSRTGDNSPLHF; DNA: TGTGCCAGTAGTAGGACAGGGGATAATTCACCCCTCCACTTT
size: -; D: TRBD1; J: TRBJ2-5; V: TRBV9; CDR3: CASSVWDRGRETQYF; DNA: TGTGCCAGCAGCGTTTGGGACAGGGGGCGTGAGACCCAGTACTTC
size: -; D: -; J: TRBJ2-3; V: TRBV30; CDR3: CAWSPGTRGSTDTQYF; DNA: TGTGCCTGGAGCCCCGGGACAAGGGGTAGCACAGATACGCAGTATTTT
size: few; D: -; J: TRBJ1-1; V: TRBV7-9; CDR3: CASSLVPGGRNTEAFF; DNA: TGTGCCAGCAGCTTAGTTCCTGGCGGTAGGAACACTGAAGCTTTCTTT
size: -; D: TRBD1; J: TRBJ2-5; V: TRBV29-1; CDR3: CSASITTGGKTQYF; DNA: TGCAGCGCATCAATAACGACAGGGGGAAAGACCCAGTACTTC
size: -; D: -; J: TRBJ2-5; V: TRBV6-6; CDR3: CASSYGLPPETQYF; DNA: TGTGCCAGCAGTTACGGACTCCCACCGGAGACCCAGTACTTC
size: -; D: -; J: TRBJ2-2; V: TRBV6-6; CDR3: CASSHREYGELFF; DNA: TGTGCCAGCAGTCACAGGGAGTACGGGGAGCTGTTTTTT
size: -; D: -; J: TRBJ1-6; V: TRBV5-1; CDR3: CASSPYRDMRSSPLHF; DNA: TGCGCCAGCAGCCCGTACCGGGACATGAGATCTTCACCCCTCCACTTT
size: -; D: TRBD2; J: TRBJ2-1; V: TRBV9; CDR3: CASSGGSSGDYNEQFF; DNA: TGTGCCAGCAGCGGCGGTTCTAGCGGAGATTACAATGAGCAGTTCTTC
size: -; D: -; J: TRBJ2-7; V: TRBV7-6; CDR3: CASSLGPNTYEQYF; DNA: TGTGCCAGCAGCTTAGGGCCGAATACCTACGAGCAGTACTTC
size: -; D: TRBD1; J: TRBJ2-7; V: TRBV11-3; CDR3: CASSPGGNEYEQYF; DNA: TGTGCCAGCAGCCCAGGGGGTAACGAGTACGAGCAGTACTTC
size: -; D: -; J: TRBJ2-2; V: TRBV6-5; CDR3: CASSSLDSSTGELFF; DNA: TGTGCCAGCAGTTCTCTAGACAGTTCCACCGGGGAGCTGTTTTTT
size: -; D: -; J: TRBJ1-4; V: TRBV6-1; CDR3: CASSERGGGEKLFF; DNA: TGTGCCAGCAGTGAAAGGGGAGGAGGCGAAAAACTGTTTTTT
size: -; D: TRBD1; J: TRBJ2-7; V: TRBV10-3; CDR3: CASTGVAYEQYF; DNA: TGTGCCAGCACAGGGGTCGCTTACGAGCAGTACTTC
size: -; D: -; J: TRBJ1-1; V: TRBV5-1; CDR3: CASSLLTLGMGTDLGAFF; DNA: TGCGCCAGCAGCCTCCTAACGTTGGGGATGGGGACTGACTTGGGGGCTTTCTTT
size: -; D: TRBD2; J: TRBJ2-6; V: TRBV7-9; CDR3: CSGSIAGVRGANVLTF; DNA: TGTTCCGGATCAATAGCGGGAGTGAGGGGGGCCAACGTCCTGACTTTC
size: -; D: -; J: TRBJ2-3; V: TRBV7-8; CDR3: CASTLQPFGDTQYF; DNA: TGTGCCAGCACCCTACAGCCATTTGGAGATACGCAGTATTTT